This TCR beta chain was documented in a study of blood T cell repertoires in COVID-19. Study summary: Acute-phase and convalescent COVID-19 samples originated in the United States, Italy and Spain. Nucleic acid was either cDNA or gDNA, and it came from T cells, B-cell-depleted T cells, or PBMCs.

Germline V gene lookup returns CDR1 SGHTA and CDR2 FQGNSA. V was trimmed by 3 bases and J by 1 base, leaving 3 bases between them. The CDR3 has 13 amino acids. Per the original methods: How many nucleated cells were present was estimated from reference gene primer amplification. The protocol was immunoSEQ multiplex PCR, while the TCRdb copy is restricted to in-frame clones and leaves out a portion. That table supplies the V and J calls and clone size; D and trimming were determined from the DNA. The table records approximately 140,000 clones, around nine tenths of them present only once. This sequence originates from a woman aged 40 to 55 with acute or convalescent COVID-19. Sequencing was carried out using peripheral blood. The rearrangement uses TRBV7-2 and TRBJ2-2; D is undetermined. CDR3 sequence (DNA): TGTGCCAGCAGCTTCAAGAACACCGGGGAGCTGTTTTTT. Its translation: CASSFKNTGELFF.